The 18 T cell receptor beta chains reported below all come from one sample, sequenced in a study of blood T cell repertoires in COVID-19. Method: immunoSEQ multiplex PCR; TCRdb's copy keeps in-frame clones and lacks some. The table shows about 130,000 clones, with roughly two thirds occurring only once. Sequencing was carried out using peripheral blood. The receptors were gathered from a woman in her sixties or seventies with acute or convalescent COVID-19.

This sequence joins TRBV10-2 and TRBJ1-5, with D possibly TRBD1 on 5 matching bases. Deletions cut 2 bases from V and 3 bases from J, with 8 bases between. There are 14 residues in the CDR3. CDR1 WSHSY and CDR2 SAAADI come from the germline V gene. CDR3 in amino acids: CASSEAGFNQPQHF. CDR3 coding DNA: TGCGCCAGCAGTGAGGCAGGGTTCAATCAGCCCCAGCATTTT.

The V and J genes are TRBV7-6 and TRBJ2-2, with a tentative D call TRBD2 (7 bases). Trimming removed 3 bases at V and 4 bases at J, with 12 bases between. The CDR3 contains 15 residues. CDR1 is SGHVS and CDR2 is FNYEAQ in the germline V gene. Here the CDR3 reads CASSLGAGVTGELFF. In DNA, the CDR3 is TGTGCCAGCAGCTTGGGGGCGGGAGTCACCGGGGAGCTGTTTTTT. The whole variable domain, filled in from reference TRBV7-6 and TRBJ2-2, reads GAGVSQSPRYKVTKRGQDVALRCDPISGHVSLYWYRQALGQGPEFLTYFNYEAQQDKSGLPNDRFSAERPEGSISTLTIQRTEQRDSAMYRCASSLGAGVTGELFFGEGSRLTVL.

The chain links TRBV18 to TRBJ2-7, with TRBD2 matching over 12 bases. Germline loops: CDR1 KGHSH, CDR2 LQKENI. The CDR3 is 15 residues long. Losses at the gene ends were 5 bases for V and 4 bases for J; bases not matched to a gene: 6. The CDR3 DNA follows: TGTGCCAGCTCATCTAGCGGGGGGGCCCTATACGAGCAGTACTTC. It is translated as CASSSSGGALYEQYF.

The J gene is TRBJ2-3, the V gene TRBV3-1 (or the pseudogene TRBV3-2); tentatively, D is TRBD2 (6 bases). CDR3 length: 12 residues. Trimming removed 4 bases from V and 8 bases from J, with 10 bases in between. CDR1 is LGHDT, CDR2 YNNKEL, per germline (reference sequence). In DNA form, the CDR3 reads TGTGCCAGCAGCCGCGGGGTTGGTACGCAGTATTTT. Translation: CASSRGVGTQYF.

The V and J genes are TRBV10-2 and TRBJ1-5; 11 positions match TRBD1. In germline, CDR1 is WSHSY, CDR2 SAAADI. With V trimmed by 7 bases and J by 5 bases, 4 bases remained unmatched. This CDR3 spans 14 amino acids. CDR3 protein: CASTGQGAHQPQHF. The CDR3 DNA reads as TGCGCCAGCACCGGACAGGGGGCGCATCAGCCCCAGCATTTT.

The chain combines TRBV5-6 with TRBJ2-7, with 9 positions matching TRBD1. This CDR3 spans 14 amino acids. V dropped 3 bases and J dropped 2; count of bases not matched to a gene: 3. Germline-derived CDR1 and CDR2 are SGHDT and YYEEEE. The CDR3 region has the DNA TGTGCCAGCAGCTCGGGACAGGGAACCTACGAGCAGTACTTC. Translating gives CASSSGQGTYEQYF.

The rearrangement joins TRBV7-9 to TRBJ2-1; 12 positions match TRBD2. In germline, CDR1 is SEHNR, CDR2 FQNEAQ (reference sequence). V trimming: 5 bases; J trimming: 6 bases; junction bases outside the gene matches: 11. The CDR3 consists of 17 residues. The CDR3 DNA sequence: TGTGCCAGCAGCCTACACGGACTAGCGGGAAACCTCAATGAGCAGTTCTTC. Encoded protein: CASSLHGLAGNLNEQFF.

This clone was counted at least ten times. The chain recombines TRBV3-1 (or the pseudogene TRBV3-2) with TRBJ1-5; 8 bases match TRBD1. V lost 4 bases, J lost 2 bases, and 1 base stayed unmatched. The CDR3 loop spans 14 amino acids. Per the germline V gene, CDR1 is LGHDT and CDR2 is YNNKEL (reference sequence). The CDR3 region is CASSPTGGNQPQHF. The CDR3 nucleotides are TGTGCCAGCAGCCCGACAGGGGGCAATCAGCCCCAGCATTTT.

The rearrangement links TRBV6-5 to TRBJ2-1, with 10 bases lining up with TRBD2. The V gene's germline CDR1 is MNHEY and CDR2 SVGAGI. The J segment lost 1 base and the V segment lost 3 bases, leaving 3 bases of the junction unmatched. The CDR3 contains 16 residues. DNA for the CDR3: TGTGCCAGCAGTTATATACTAGCGGGATCCTACAATGAGCAGTTCTTC. Its translation: CASSYILAGSYNEQFF.

This clone came up a few times. The rearrangement joins TRBV21-1 to TRBJ2-7; the D segment call TRBD1 is taken from the table without a DNA check. TRBV21-1 is a documented pseudogene. This CDR3 has 15 amino acids. This CDR3 reads CASSLRRDRDYEQYF. The CDR3, as DNA: TGTGCCAGCAGCTTACGCCGGGACAGGGACTACGAGCAGTACTTC.

The chain joins TRBV7-2 to TRBJ1-1; maybe TRBD1 (6 bases). CDR3 length equals 13 residues. V was cut by 3 bases and J by 13 bases, with 18 bases left in between. The germline V gene encodes CDR1 SGHTA and CDR2 FQGNSA. The CDR3 DNA sequence: TGTGCCAGCAGCTTGGGCAGCGGGGGCGAGGTTTTCTTT. It is translated as CASSLGSGGEVFF.

V and J are TRBV5-1 and TRBJ2-5, with D possibly TRBD2 on 6 matching bases. Germline loops: CDR1 SGHRS, CDR2 YFSETQ. This CDR3 is built from 13 residues. Trimming left V 3 bases short and J 3 bases short, with 9 bases between. The CDR3 nucleotides read TGCGCCAGCAGCTGGGGGGTCGAAGAGACCCAGTACTTC. Protein product: CASSWGVEETQYF.

This clone was found once. CDR3 nucleotide sequence: TGTGCCAGCCGCAGGCTCCCTGGTGAAAAACTGTTTTTT. Translating it yields CASRRLPGEKLFF. The V and J genes are TRBV2 and TRBJ1-4; no firm D call. The V end lost 8 bases, the J end lost 7 bases, and 14 bases lay between the germline ends. The CDR3 is 13 residues long. Per germline, CDR1 SNHLY and CDR2 FYNNEI.

The chain employs TRBV6-2 or TRBV6-3 and TRBJ1-6, with D perhaps matching TRBD1 (5 bases). This CDR3 region has 14 residues. Germline-derived CDR1 and CDR2 are MNHEY and SVGEGT. Trimming stripped 2 bases from V and 7 bases from J, with 9 bases between. The CDR3 DNA reads as TGTGCCAGCAGTTACGACAGTAGCAATTCACCCCTCCACTTT. It encodes CASSYDSSNSPLHF.

This clone appeared once. The chain is built from TRBV12-5 and TRBJ2-2; 8 bases are a match to TRBD2. Trimming removed 2 bases from V and 4 bases from J; junction bases left unmatched: 6. Looked up from germline, CDR1 is LGHNT and CDR2 is FRNRAP. CDR3 size: 16 residues. The CDR3 here is CASGLSGLVSTGELFF. The CDR3 DNA reads as TGTGCTAGTGGTTTGTCGGGACTAGTCAGCACCGGGGAGCTGTTTTTT.

In its sample, this clone was seen a few times. This chain uses TRBV4-1 with TRBJ1-4; 9 bases are a match to TRBD1. Unmatched junction bases numbered 4, after V lost 0 bases and J lost 8 bases. The germline CDR1 and CDR2 sequences are MGHRA and YSYEKL. The CDR3 runs to 15 residues. The CDR3 region has the DNA TGCGCCAGCAGCCAAGAGGGACAGGGTGCGGAAAAACTGTTTTTT. Translation: CASSQEGQGAEKLFF.

V usage is TRBV6-2 or TRBV6-3 and J usage is TRBJ2-3, with 10 bases aligning to TRBD2. CDR1 and CDR2 (germline): MNHEY, SVGEGT. V shed 5 bases and J 4 bases; nucleotides not matched to a gene: 21. The CDR3 is made up of 20 amino acids. DNA of the CDR3: TGTGCCAGCAGTGGAATAACTGTTTCAAAGGCTAGCGGGGGTGCAGATACGCAGTATTTT. Protein sequence: CASSGITVSKASGGADTQYF.

The chain employs TRBV13 and TRBJ2-2; weak D call: TRBD2 (5 bases). Trimming took off 0 bases at V and 9 bases at J, with 11 bases between the two ends. Germline CDR1 and CDR2: PRHDT and FYEKMQ (reference sequence). CDR3 length: 14 residues. CDR3 DNA sequence: TGTGCCAGCAGCTTAGGCCGGGGTCGGCGGGAGCTGTTTTTT. Translation: CASSLGRGRRELFF.